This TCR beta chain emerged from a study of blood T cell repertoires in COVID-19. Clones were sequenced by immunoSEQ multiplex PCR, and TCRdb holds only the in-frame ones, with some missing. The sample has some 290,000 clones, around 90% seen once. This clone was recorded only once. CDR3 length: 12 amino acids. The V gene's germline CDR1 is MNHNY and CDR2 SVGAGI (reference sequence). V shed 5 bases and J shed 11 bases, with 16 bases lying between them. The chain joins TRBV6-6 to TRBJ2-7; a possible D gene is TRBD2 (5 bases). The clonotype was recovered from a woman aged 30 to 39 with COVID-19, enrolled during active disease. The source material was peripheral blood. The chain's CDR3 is CASSLEGFGEYF. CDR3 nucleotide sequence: TGTGCCAGCAGTCTCGAGGGATTTGGGGAGTACTTC.